These T cell receptor beta chains were read from a single sample in a study of blood T cell repertoires in COVID-19. Sequencing used immunoSEQ multiplex PCR; TCRdb keeps in-frame clones, though not all of them. The sample has around 250,000 clones, roughly 85% seen once. Sequenced sample: PBMCs or T cells enriched from blood (not recorded which). The receptors stem from a woman aged 45-59 years who had recovered from COVID-19. The CDR3 runs from the conserved cysteine through the conserved F or W. Fields, in order: D gene, V gene, J gene, clone size, CDR3 protein, CDR3 DNA. A D gene is named only where the DNA matches it firmly. Rows may omit the clone size; those that give it use once, few, many or a size class.

-	TRBV29-1	TRBJ1-5	-	CSVSGGLDQPQHF	TGCAGCGTTTCAGGAGGGCTCGATCAGCCCCAGCATTTT
TRBD1	TRBV28	TRBJ1-5	once	CASIGGQGDNRPQHF	TGTGCCAGCATTGGGGGACAGGGAGACAATCGACCCCAGCATTTT
TRBD1	TRBV19	TRBJ2-2	-	CASSVDRGLAGELFF	TGTGCCAGTAGTGTGGACAGGGGGCTGGCCGGGGAGCTGTTTTTT
TRBD2	TRBV4-2	TRBJ2-5	-	CASSLLAGDGETQYF	TGTGCCAGCAGCCTACTAGCGGGAGATGGGGAGACCCAGTACTTC
TRBD2	TRBV5-1	TRBJ2-1	-	CASSVSGGSYNEQFF	TGCGCCAGCAGTGTTAGCGGGGGCTCCTACAATGAGCAGTTCTTC
-	TRBV25-1	TRBJ1-2	few	CASSDFRRANYGYTF	TGTGCCAGCAGTGACTTTAGAAGAGCTAACTATGGCTACACCTTC
-	TRBV5-1	TRBJ2-7	-	CASSLGSGSYYEQYF	TGCGCCAGCAGCTTGGGATCGGGGAGCTACTACGAGCAGTACTTC
TRBD1	TRBV29-1	TRBJ2-1	-	CSDGTGAYNEQFF	TGCTCCGACGGGACAGGGGCGTACAATGAGCAGTTCTTC
TRBD1	TRBV7-9	TRBJ1-1	-	CASSLGEAGGIDTEAFF	TGTGCCAGCAGCTTAGGGGAGGCAGGGGGAATTGACACTGAAGCTTTCTTT
TRBD1	TRBV5-6	TRBJ2-2	-	CASSLVGTGNTGELFF	TGTGCCAGCAGCTTGGTAGGGACAGGGAACACCGGGGAGCTGTTTTTT
-	TRBV6-6	TRBJ2-5	once	CASSYSMEETQYF	TGTGCCAGCAGTTACAGCATGGAAGAGACCCAGTACTTC
TRBD1	TRBV27	TRBJ2-7	-	CASSSHLTGTGTYEQYF	TGTGCCAGCAGTTCTCACCTCACCGGGACAGGGACCTACGAGCAGTACTTC
-	TRBV3-1/TRBV3-2	TRBJ2-3	-	CASSQRQGSDTQYF	TGTGCCAGCAGCCAAAGGCAGGGATCAGATACGCAGTATTTT
TRBD1	TRBV11-2	TRBJ1-1	-	CASSGTGGAFTEAFF	TGTGCCAGCAGCGGGACAGGGGGCGCGTTCACTGAAGCTTTCTTT
-	TRBV27	TRBJ2-3	-	CASSTGEVSADTQYF	TGTGCCAGCAGCACCGGGGAAGTTTCAGCAGATACGCAGTATTTT
TRBD2	TRBV9	TRBJ2-1	-	CASSVNQGGLAIEQFF	TGTGCCAGCAGCGTAAACCAGGGTGGACTAGCGATTGAGCAGTTCTTC
TRBD2	TRBV3-1/TRBV3-2	TRBJ2-1	-	CASSQERSSGYNEQFF	TGTGCCAGCAGCCAAGAAAGGTCTAGCGGCTACAATGAGCAGTTCTTC
-	TRBV5-5	TRBJ2-2	-	CASSPRAGTGELFF	TGTGCCAGCAGCCCTAGGGCGGGAACCGGGGAGCTGTTTTTT
TRBD2	TRBV11-2	TRBJ2-1	-	CASSLESLAGGPEQFF	TGTGCCAGCAGCTTAGAAAGCCTAGCGGGAGGGCCTGAGCAGTTCTTC
TRBD2	TRBV10-3	TRBJ2-1	-	CAISEWLAEGEQFF	TGTGCCATCAGTGAATGGCTAGCGGAGGGGGAGCAGTTCTTC
-	TRBV3-1/TRBV3-2	TRBJ1-1	-	CASSQDGRTSGAFF	TGTGCCAGCAGCCAAGATGGGAGGACTTCAGGAGCTTTCTTT
TRBD1	TRBV9	TRBJ2-7	-	CASSVTTGGAYEQYF	TGTGCCAGCAGCGTAACGACAGGGGGTGCCTACGAGCAGTACTTC
-	TRBV6-4	TRBJ2-6	-	CASSPGYGANVLTF	TGTGCCAGCAGTCCAGGGTATGGGGCCAACGTCCTGACTTTC
TRBD1	TRBV10-3	TRBJ2-7	-	CAITGAGGHEQYF	TGTGCCATCACGGGTGCAGGGGGCCACGAGCAGTACTTC
TRBD2	TRBV29-1	TRBJ2-7	few	CSVEGSGSYEQYF	TGCAGCGTTGAGGGTAGCGGGAGCTACGAGCAGTACTTC
-	TRBV21-1	TRBJ1-6	-	CASSITERDRGSSYNSPLHF	TGTGCCAGCAGCATCACAGAGCGGGACAGGGGAAGCTCCTATAATTCACCCCTCCACTTT
TRBD1	TRBV5-1	TRBJ2-5	-	CASSLVKAGGMGETQYF	TGCGCCAGCAGCTTGGTAAAGGCAGGGGGCATGGGAGAGACCCAGTACTTC
-	TRBV10-3	TRBJ2-7	-	CAISGRTMTSYEQYF	TGTGCCATCAGTGGCCGGACTATGACCTCCTACGAGCAGTACTTC
-	TRBV27	TRBJ2-1	once	CASSATLADEQFF	TGTGCCAGCAGTGCCACGCTGGCCGATGAGCAGTTCTTC
TRBD2	TRBV5-6	TRBJ2-1	once	CASSLTSGRVEQFF	TGTGCCAGCAGCTTAACTAGCGGGAGGGTTGAGCAGTTCTTC
TRBD1	TRBV3-1/TRBV3-2	TRBJ2-7	-	CASSQDTTGGEQYF	TGTGCCAGCAGCCAAGATACGACAGGGGGCGAGCAGTACTTC